The rows below give T cell receptor beta chains drawn from one sample of a study of cytomegalovirus exposure and HLA in healthy donors. TCRdb's table, derived via immunoSEQ multiplex PCR, lists solely in-frame clones and lacks some. The sample has 200,000 to 250,000 clones; almost 85% are singletons. The sequenced sample was PBMCs. These receptors were obtained from a woman aged 40 to 49 in good health and CMV-seronegative. Both conserved end residues are part of each CDR3. D genes are given only for firm matches. Not every row has a clone size; where given, it reads once, few, many or a size class.

d_gene	j_gene	v_gene	abundance	CDR3aa	CDR3nt
TRBD2	TRBJ2-5	TRBV9	NA	CASSVGVAGDSRETQYF	TGTGCCAGCAGCGTAGGAGTAGCGGGGGACTCGAGGGAGACCCAGTACTTC
TRBD1	TRBJ1-1	TRBV10-3	NA	CASGTGGTEAFF	TGTGCCAGCGGGACAGGGGGCACTGAAGCTTTCTTT
NA	TRBJ2-7	TRBV7-2	NA	CASSLERWPRLYEQYF	TGTGCCAGCAGCTTAGAGAGGTGGCCGCGCCTCTACGAGCAGTACTTC
TRBD2	TRBJ2-3	TRBV7-6	NA	CASSLGGAGGTDTQYF	TGTGCCAGCAGCTTAGGAGGCGCGGGGGGGACAGATACGCAGTATTTT
NA	TRBJ1-5	TRBV19	NA	CASSIPRQDLEPQHF	TGTGCCAGTAGTATCCCTCGACAGGACCTTGAGCCCCAGCATTTT
NA	TRBJ1-5	TRBV9	once	CASSVETDQPQHF	TGTGCCAGCAGCGTAGAAACGGATCAGCCCCAGCATTTT
NA	TRBJ2-5	TRBV30	NA	CAWRGVSETQYF	TGTGCCTGGAGGGGCGTGAGTGAGACCCAGTACTTC
TRBD1	TRBJ1-2	TRBV10-2	NA	CASIAPGTDGYTF	TGCGCCAGCATAGCCCCAGGGACAGACGGCTACACCTTC
TRBD2	TRBJ2-7	TRBV13	NA	CASSLGTSGVSYEQYF	TGTGCCAGCAGCTTAGGGACTAGCGGGGTCTCCTACGAGCAGTACTTC
TRBD1	TRBJ2-7	TRBV7-2	NA	CASSYPGGQGEGQYF	TGTGCCAGCTCCTACCCGGGGGGACAGGGAGAAGGGCAGTACTTC
TRBD2	TRBJ2-1	TRBV4-1	NA	CASSQARTRYNEQFF	TGCGCCAGCAGCCAAGCCCGGACTAGATACAATGAGCAGTTCTTC
NA	TRBJ2-7	TRBV6-5	NA	CASSSSIEQYF	TGTGCCAGCAGTTCTTCTATCGAGCAGTACTTC
NA	TRBJ1-1	TRBV19	NA	CASSMFQAFPEGTEAFF	TGTGCCAGTAGTATGTTCCAGGCCTTCCCAGAAGGAACTGAAGCTTTCTTT
TRBD1	TRBJ2-7	TRBV11-1	NA	CASSFGTGSYEQYF	TGTGCCAGCAGCTTTGGGACAGGCTCCTACGAGCAGTACTTC
TRBD2	TRBJ2-7	TRBV6-5	once	CASSSYTGGPYEQYF	TGTGCCAGCAGTTCCTACACGGGGGGGCCCTACGAGCAGTACTTC
NA	TRBJ1-1	TRBV12-5	NA	CASGLTGRATEAFF	TGTGCTAGTGGTTTGACGGGGAGGGCAACCGAAGCTTTCTTT
TRBD1	TRBJ2-1	TRBV7-7	NA	CASSNTGGLVF	TGTGCTAGCAGCAATACAGGGGGGCTGGTCTTC
TRBD1	TRBJ2-7	TRBV11-1	NA	CASSPRTGASYEQYF	TGTGCCAGCAGCCCTCGGACAGGGGCTTCCTACGAGCAGTACTTC
NA	TRBJ1-5	TRBV6-1	NA	CASSEGAGNQPQHF	TGTGCCAGCAGTGAGGGGGCAGGGAATCAGCCCCAGCATTTT
NA	TRBJ1-1	TRBV5-6	few	CASSSLAAEAFF	TGTGCCAGCAGCTCCCTAGCGGCTGAAGCTTTCTTT
NA	TRBJ2-7	TRBV6-5	NA	CASRQTGNQGEQYF	TGTGCCAGCAGACAAACCGGGAACCAAGGCGAGCAGTACTTC
TRBD1	TRBJ1-5	TRBV5-1	NA	CASSPGTGAGNQPQHF	TGCGCCAGCAGCCCTGGGACAGGGGCGGGCAATCAGCCCCAGCATTTT
TRBD2	TRBJ2-5	TRBV7-9	once	CASSLAAGGPETQYF	TGTGCCAGCAGCTTAGCAGCGGGGGGGCCGGAGACCCAGTACTTC
NA	TRBJ1-2	TRBV9	NA	CASSSLPGRGYGYTF	TGTGCCAGCAGCTCTCTCCCCGGGAGGGGCTATGGCTACACCTTC
TRBD2	TRBJ2-7	TRBV30	NA	CAWSVSGGRSNEQYF	TGTGCCTGGAGTGTCTCCGGCGGGAGGTCCAACGAGCAGTACTTC
NA	TRBJ2-1	TRBV7-8	NA	CASSFYRGTNNEQFF	TGTGCCAGCAGCTTCTATCGGGGTACTAACAATGAGCAGTTCTTC
TRBD1	TRBJ2-3	TRBV5-1	NA	CASSLTGTGWADTQYF	TGCGCCAGCAGCTTGACCGGGACAGGGTGGGCAGATACGCAGTATTTT
TRBD1	TRBJ1-2	TRBV5-6	NA	CASRWTGGVYGYTF	TGTGCCAGCCGATGGACAGGGGGCGTCTATGGCTACACCTTC
TRBD1	TRBJ1-5	TRBV28	NA	CASSLGTGGPPQHF	TGTGCCAGCAGCCTAGGGACAGGGGGCCCACCCCAGCATTTT
NA	TRBJ2-7	TRBV7-9	NA	CASSLPGQGYYEQYF	TGTGCCAGCAGCTTACCGGGCCAGGGGTACTACGAGCAGTACTTC
NA	TRBJ2-3	TRBV15	NA	CATKKTRGGSDTQYF	TGTGCCACCAAAAAGACGAGAGGAGGGTCAGATACGCAGTATTTT
TRBD1	TRBJ1-3	TRBV5-4	few	CASSVGQGGNTIYF	TGTGCCAGCAGCGTGGGACAGGGAGGAAACACCATATATTTT
NA	TRBJ2-2	TRBV20-1	NA	CSASRTGELFF	TGCAGTGCTAGCAGAACCGGGGAGCTGTTTTTT
TRBD1	TRBJ1-1	TRBV2	NA	CASSLDRGDTEAFF	TGTGCCAGCAGTCTAGACAGGGGGGACACTGAAGCTTTCTTT
NA	TRBJ1-6	TRBV4-3	NA	CASSQYRADSPLHF	TGCGCCAGCAGCCAATACAGGGCGGATTCACCCCTCCACTTT
TRBD1	TRBJ1-1	TRBV7-2	NA	CASSLDRDVGAFF	TGTGCCAGCAGCTTGGACAGGGACGTCGGAGCTTTCTTT
NA	TRBJ2-5	TRBV5-1	NA	CASQPDTQETQYF	TGCGCCAGCCAGCCGGACACCCAAGAGACCCAGTACTTC
NA	TRBJ1-1	TRBV4-1	few	CASSYGQLNTEAFF	TGCGCCAGCAGCTACGGACAGCTGAACACTGAAGCTTTCTTT